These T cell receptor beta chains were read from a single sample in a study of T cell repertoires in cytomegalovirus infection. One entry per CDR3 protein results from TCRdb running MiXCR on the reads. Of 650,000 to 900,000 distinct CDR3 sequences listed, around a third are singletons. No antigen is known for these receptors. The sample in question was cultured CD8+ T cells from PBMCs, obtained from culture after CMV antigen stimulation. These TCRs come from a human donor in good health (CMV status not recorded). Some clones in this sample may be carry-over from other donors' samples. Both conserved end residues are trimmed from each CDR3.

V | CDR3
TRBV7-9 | ASSAEISQTREGYT
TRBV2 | ASSEDEDTQY
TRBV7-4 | ASSSLAGNIRHEQF
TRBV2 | ASVGGNTEAF
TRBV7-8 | ASSLGWGIEKLF
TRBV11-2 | ASRRSGQPLYGYT
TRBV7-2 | AIPGPQEKLF
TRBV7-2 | ASSVRDGYNQPQH
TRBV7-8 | ASSLAGWGNQPQH
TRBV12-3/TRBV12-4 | ASSLYAWDRSHTEAF
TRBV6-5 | ASSYSNRYLSYEQY
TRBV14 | ASSRPPRPYEQY
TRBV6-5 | ASSYSSIRNTGELF
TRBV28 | ASTFTGFANINEAF
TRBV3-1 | ASSQGLGGVYEQY
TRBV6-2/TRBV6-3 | ASSQGTGYWDEQF
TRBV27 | ASSVNWVGDRVLDEQF
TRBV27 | ASSYSWGRNYGYT
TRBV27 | ASSLYGGGDLANYGYT
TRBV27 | ASSFRQGWDGYT